These 28 T cell receptor beta chains share one sample of origin, sequenced in a study of T cells in Graves' hyperthyroidism and ophthalmopathy. RNA transcripts were the template for amplifying TCR beta CDR3 regions. The study used the HTBI primer set for a first-round RT-PCR of the TCR CDR3. Each CDR3 protein gets one entry after TCRdb re-called the multiplex PCR reads with MiXCR. The sample has about 180,000 distinct CDR3 sequences; more than 15% are singletons. Sequencing input: blood. These TCRs come from a woman in her forties or fifties with Graves' hyperthyroidism.

This clonotype was seen repeatedly, ten times or more. The chain links TRBV20-1 to TRBJ2-7, with 9 positions matching TRBD1. J gave up 3 bases and V 3 bases, and 9 bases lay outside the gene matches. Germline V gene data show CDR1 as DFQATT and CDR2 as SNEGSKA (reference sequence). The CDR3 has 15 residues. Here the CDR3 reads CSASDTDRGDYEQYF. The CDR3 nucleotides read TGCAGTGCTAGCGATACCGACAGGGGGGACTACGAGCAGTACTTC.

In this sample, this clonotype turned up many times. The rearrangement links TRBV18 to TRBJ2-1; 10 bases map to TRBD2. V gave up 0 bases and J gave up 8 bases; unmatched junction bases: 7. Germline V gene sequence: CDR1 KGHSH, CDR2 LQKENI. The CDR3 contains 16 residues. The CDR3 reads CASSPPRSGGADEQFF. The CDR3 nucleotides are TGTGCCAGCTCACCACCTCGAAGCGGGGGGGCCGATGAGCAGTTCTTC. Looking up the rest from reference TRBV18 and TRBJ2-1 gives the full variable domain: NAGVMQNPRHLVRRRGQEARLRCSPMKGHSHVYWYRQLPEEGLKFMVYLQKENIIDESGMPKERFSAEFPKEGPSILRIQQVVRGDSAAYFCASSPPRSGGADEQFFGPGTRLTVL.

This clonotype was detected many times. Here the CDR3 DNA reads TGCGCCAGCAGCCCTGAGCCCTTGAACACTGAAGCTTTCTTT. Residues: CASSPEPLNTEAFF. The chain joins TRBV5-1 to TRBJ1-1; no reliable D call. Germline CDR1 SGHRS, CDR2 YFSETQ. Trimming removed 4 bases at V and 0 bases at J, with 10 bases between. The CDR3 runs to 14 residues.

The V call is TRBV10-3, the J call TRBJ1-3, with a tentative D call TRBD1 (6 bases). Between the trimmed V and J ends, which lost 2 bases and 9 bases, there was a span of 14 bases. In germline, CDR1 is ENHRY, CDR2 SYGVKD. The CDR3 consists of 14 residues. The CDR3 coding sequence is TGTGCCATCAGTGAGCCCGGGACAAAGGGCACCATATATTTT. Residues: CAISEPGTKGTIYF.

This clonotype occurred many times. The chain couples TRBV11-2 to TRBJ2-5; TRBD1 matches 7 bases. The CDR3 has 16 amino acids. In germline, CDR1 is SGHAT, CDR2 FQNNGV. The V gene end was trimmed by 5 bases and the J gene end by 5 bases; junction bases not matched to a gene: 14. The CDR3 DNA is TGTGCCAGCAGCCTCACTTTACAGGGGAAACAGGAGACCCAGTACTTC. Its translation is CASSLTLQGKQETQYF.

This clonotype was seen ten or more times. The chain's CDR3 is CASSLELAGGSSYEQYF. The CDR3 DNA reads as TGTGCCAGCAGCTTAGAACTAGCGGGGGGGAGCTCCTACGAGCAGTACTTC. V gene TRBV11-2 combines with J gene TRBJ2-7, with 13 bases that match TRBD2. This CDR3 spans 17 amino acids. Germline values: CDR1 SGHAT, CDR2 FQNNGV. Unmatched junction bases numbered 2, after V lost 0 bases and J lost 0 bases.

V is TRBV4-3 and J is TRBJ2-6; 7 bases line up with TRBD1. The CDR3 sequence is 17 residues long. V was clipped by 0 bases and J by 1 base; unmatched bases: 3. CDR1 and CDR2 from the germline V gene are LGHNA and YSLEER. The CDR3 DNA reads TGCGCCAGCAGCCAAGATCCCAGGGGGTCTGGGGCCAACGTCCTGACTTTC. Its protein product is CASSQDPRGSGANVLTF.

This clonotype was counted many times. V is TRBV7-8 and J is TRBJ2-3; D may match TRBD1 or TRBD2 (5 bases each). The CDR3 spans 13 residues. Germline V gene lookup returns CDR1 SGHVS and CDR2 FQNEAQ. Trimming stripped 3 bases from V and 6 bases from J, with 10 bases between. This CDR3 is CASSLGVRDTQYF. CDR3 in DNA: TGTGCCAGCAGCTTGGGGGTCAGGGATACGCAGTATTTT.

The table lists this clonotype with many counts. The chain links TRBV6-2 or TRBV6-3 to TRBJ1-1, with a weak D call TRBD1 (5 bases). Trimming cost V 0 bases and J 3 bases, with 14 bases left between them. Germline CDR1 is MNHEY and CDR2 is SVGEGT. The CDR3 has 16 residues. The DNA of the CDR3 is TGTGCCAGCAGTTACTCGAGGGGCAGGTTTGACACTGAAGCTTTCTTT. It codes for CASSYSRGRFDTEAFF.

This chain connects TRBV28 to TRBJ2-2; 7 bases line up with TRBD1. This CDR3 region has 13 residues. Germline CDR1 is MDHEN and CDR2 is SYDVKM. V dropped 6 bases and J dropped 5; count of bases not matched to a gene: 3. The CDR3 bases are TGTGCCAGCAGGCCAGGGGGTACCGGGGAGCTGTTTTTT. Amino acid sequence: CASRPGGTGELFF.

This rearrangement joins TRBV2 to TRBJ2-1; the match to TRBD2 covers 13 bases. The CDR3 runs to 15 residues. Germline loops: CDR1 SNHLY, CDR2 FYNNEI. J lost 7 bases, V lost 6 bases, and 6 bases had no gene match. The CDR3, as DNA: TGTGCCAGCAGACTACTAGCGGGGGGGGGAAATGAGCAGTTCTTC. This codes for CASRLLAGGGNEQFF.

The count of this clonotype is one. The chain has TRBV6-2 or TRBV6-3 and TRBJ2-7; 9 bases line up with TRBD2. The CDR3 spans 13 residues. J gave up 3 bases and V 10 bases, and 7 bases lay outside the gene matches. Germline V gene data show CDR1 as MNHEY and CDR2 as SVGEGT. CDR3 in amino acids: CATFAGGGYEQYF. In DNA form, the CDR3 reads TGTGCCACCTTCGCGGGGGGGGGCTACGAGCAGTACTTC.

This clonotype was counted at least ten times. This sequence joins TRBV2 and TRBJ2-7; a possible D gene is TRBD1 (5 bases). This CDR3 is 13 amino acids long. From germline, CDR1 is SNHLY and CDR2 FYNNEI. V lost 4 bases, J lost 3 bases, and 10 bases lay in between. The CDR3 loop reads CASSGQGGYEQYF. In nucleotides, the CDR3 is TGTGCCAGCAGTGGTCAGGGCGGCTACGAGCAGTACTTC.

The rearrangement uses TRBV6-9 and TRBJ1-1; the D gene is possibly TRBD1 (6 bases). The CDR3 is made up of 14 amino acids. The V gene's germline CDR1 is MNHGY and CDR2 SVAAGI. V gave up 4 bases and J gave up 4 bases, with 13 bases separating them. The DNA of the CDR3 is TGTGCCAGCAGTTTTACACAGGGATCCACTGAAGCTTTCTTT. Translated: CASSFTQGSTEAFF.

This clonotype was seen repeatedly, ten times or more. The chain has TRBV5-1 and TRBJ2-7; possibly TRBD1 for D (5 bases). Germline V lookup: CDR1 SGHRS, CDR2 YFSETQ. The CDR3 is 14 amino acids. V lost 3 bases and J 2 bases, leaving 12 bases between the germline ends. DNA of the CDR3: TGCGCCAGCAGCTCCCCCGGACACACCTACGAGCAGTACTTC. The encoded protein is CASSSPGHTYEQYF.

There are many counts of this clonotype. The rearrangement links TRBV19 to TRBJ1-5; D gene uncertain. From germline, CDR1 is LNHDA and CDR2 SQIVND (reference sequence). Trimming cost V 6 bases and J 6 bases, with 9 bases left between them. The CDR3 has 12 amino acids. CDR3 amino acids: CASREGSQPQHF. CDR3 coding DNA: TGTGCCAGTAGGGAAGGTTCTCAGCCCCAGCATTTT.

For the CDR3, the DNA is TGCGCCAGCAGGGGCGGGAACCTCTATGGCTACACCTTC. This codes for CASRGGNLYGYTF. V is TRBV10-2 and J is TRBJ1-2; D unresolved. The V gene's germline CDR1 is WSHSY and CDR2 SAAADI. Trimming left V 6 bases short and J 4 bases short, with 12 bases between. The CDR3 length is 13 residues.

The chain recombines TRBV19 with TRBJ1-4, with D possibly being TRBD1 (6 bases). Trimming removed 3 bases at V and 0 bases at J, with 8 bases between. The CDR3 length is 15 residues. Germline values: CDR1 LNHDA, CDR2 SQIVND (reference sequence). CDR3 DNA: TGTGCCAGTAGTATGCGGGGGCCAACTAATGAAAAACTGTTTTTT. Protein sequence: CASSMRGPTNEKLFF.

The chain carries TRBV28 and TRBJ1-5; 9 bases match TRBD1. The CDR3 totals 20 residues. Germline V gives CDR1 MDHEN, CDR2 SYDVKM. With 2 bases clipped from V and 0 bases from J, the junction kept 14 bases outside the gene matches. The CDR3 nucleotides read TGTGCCAGCAGTTTACTCCGGACCGGGACAGGGTTTAATAGCAATCAGCCCCAGCATTTT. Translating gives CASSLLRTGTGFNSNQPQHF. Variable domain in full (rest from reference TRBV28 and TRBJ1-5): DVKVTQSSRYLVKRTGEKVFLECVQDMDHENMFWYRQDPGLGLRLIYFSYDVKMKEKGDIPEGYSVSREKKERFSLILESASTNQTSMYLCASSLLRTGTGFNSNQPQHFGDGTRLSIL.

This clonotype was observed a few times. The CDR3 sequence: CASSTYTGELFF. In DNA form, the CDR3 reads TGTGCCAGCAGTACTTACACCGGGGAGCTGTTTTTT. This chain joins TRBV6-5 and TRBJ2-2; D not resolved. CDR3 length: 12 residues. The V and J ends lost 5 bases and 3 bases respectively, with 4 bases between them. Per germline, CDR1 MNHEY and CDR2 SVGAGI.

The gene calls are TRBV30 and TRBJ1-6; TRBD1 aligns across 10 bases. There are 16 residues in the CDR3. CDR1 is GTSNPN and CDR2 is SVGIG in the germline V gene (reference sequence). V lost 3 bases, J lost 7 bases, and 9 bases stayed unmatched. Here the CDR3 reads CAWRMSPGQGNSPLHF. The DNA of the CDR3 is TGTGCCTGGAGGATGTCTCCGGGACAGGGGAATTCACCCCTCCACTTT. Full variable domain (rest looked up from reference TRBV30 and TRBJ1-6): SQTIHQWPATLVQPVGSPLSLECTVEGTSNPNLYWYRQAAGRGLQLLFYSVGIGQISSEVPQNLSASRPQDRQFILSSKKLLLSDSGFYLCAWRMSPGQGNSPLHFGNGTRLTVT.

This clonotype has a count of ten or more. This rearrangement joins TRBV15 to TRBJ1-2, with a tentative D call TRBD1 (5 bases). The germline gives CDR1 LNHNV, CDR2 YYDKDF (reference sequence). CDR3 length: 15 residues. V was pared by 2 bases and J by 4 bases, with 14 bases between. CDR3 sequence reads: CATSRRGNRGYGYTF. CDR3 bases: TGTGCCACCAGCAGACGGGGCAACCGGGGCTATGGCTACACCTTC.

This clonotype came up many times. The gene calls are TRBV19 and TRBJ1-1; D gene ambiguous. V was trimmed by 5 bases and J by 2 bases, leaving 12 bases between them. This CDR3 spans 14 amino acids. Per the germline V gene, CDR1 is LNHDA and CDR2 is SQIVND (reference sequence). The CDR3 region is CASSATVPNTEAFF. CDR3 in DNA: TGTGCCAGTAGTGCCACAGTGCCAAACACTGAAGCTTTCTTT.

As for this clonotype: Relative to the germline gene, one junction end is altered; a read error may explain this. The gene calls are TRBV3-1 and TRBJ2-1, with D maybe TRBD2 (5 bases). CDR3 length: 15 amino acids. CDR1 LGHDT and CDR2 YNNKEL come from the germline V gene (reference sequence). Written as DNA, the CDR3 is TGTGCCAGCAGCCCGGACTCTACTTCGTACAATGAGCAGCTCTTC. Its translation is CASSPDSTSYNEQLF.

This clonotype has at least ten counts. The V and J genes are TRBV15 and TRBJ2-1; D is unclear. Per the germline V gene, CDR1 is LNHNV and CDR2 is YYDKDF (reference sequence). Deletions cut 4 bases from V and 1 base from J, with 8 bases between. The CDR3 length is 14 residues. In nucleotides, the CDR3 is TGTGCCACCAGCAACAGTCAGTCCTACAATGAGCAGTTCTTC. This sequence encodes CATSNSQSYNEQFF.

This clonotype occurred many times. The rearrangement joins TRBV6-1 to TRBJ1-4; maybe TRBD1 (5 bases). V gave up 6 bases and J gave up 5 bases, with 13 bases separating them. The germline CDR1 and CDR2 sequences are MNHNS and SASEGT. The CDR3 is 14 residues long. The CDR3 loop reads CASRGTGKNEKLFF. The CDR3 DNA reads TGTGCCAGCAGAGGGACGGGCAAAAATGAAAAACTGTTTTTT.

This clonotype was counted at least ten times. Sequence at one end of the junction differs from germline and may be a read error. The rearrangement links TRBV29-1 to TRBJ2-5; the D is unclear. This CDR3 comprises 14 residues. Germline V CDR1 and CDR2: SQVTM, ANQGSEA. This CDR3 is CSAEPSSEPETQYF. CDR3 coding DNA: TGCAGCGCTGAACCCTCCTCTGAGCCAGAGACCCAGTACTTC.

This clonotype was found many times. The rearrangement uses TRBV27 and TRBJ1-6, with a weak D call TRBD1 (5 bases). V lost 3 bases to trimming and J lost 8 bases, with 23 bases between them. This CDR3 spans 18 amino acids. Germline V gene lookup returns CDR1 MNHEY and CDR2 SMNVEV (reference sequence). The CDR3 DNA follows: TGTGCCAGCAGTTTGTTATATGGAGGGGCAGCGGTGTATTCACCCCTCCACTTT. Its translation is CASSLLYGGAAVYSPLHF.